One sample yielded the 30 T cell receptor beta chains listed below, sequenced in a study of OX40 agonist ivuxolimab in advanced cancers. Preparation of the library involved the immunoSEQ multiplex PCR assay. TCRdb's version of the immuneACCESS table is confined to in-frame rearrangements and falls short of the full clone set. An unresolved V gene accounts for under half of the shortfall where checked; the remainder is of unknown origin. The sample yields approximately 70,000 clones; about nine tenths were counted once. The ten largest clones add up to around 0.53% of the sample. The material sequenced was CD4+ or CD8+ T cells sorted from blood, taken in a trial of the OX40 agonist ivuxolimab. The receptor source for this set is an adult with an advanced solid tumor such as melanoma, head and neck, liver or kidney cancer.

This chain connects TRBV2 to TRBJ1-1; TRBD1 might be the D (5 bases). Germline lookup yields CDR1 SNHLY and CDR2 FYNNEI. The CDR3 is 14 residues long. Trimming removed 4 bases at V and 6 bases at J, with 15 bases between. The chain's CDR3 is CASSVGQGKSEAFF. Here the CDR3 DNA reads TGTGCCAGCAGTGTGGGTCAGGGAAAGTCTGAAGCTTTCTTT.

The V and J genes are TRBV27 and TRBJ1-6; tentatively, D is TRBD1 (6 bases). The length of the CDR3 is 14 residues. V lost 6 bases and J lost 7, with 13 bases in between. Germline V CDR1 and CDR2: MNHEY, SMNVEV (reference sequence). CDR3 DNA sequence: TGTGCCAGCAGATCCGGGGGGCAAAATTCACCCCTCCACTTT. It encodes CASRSGGQNSPLHF.

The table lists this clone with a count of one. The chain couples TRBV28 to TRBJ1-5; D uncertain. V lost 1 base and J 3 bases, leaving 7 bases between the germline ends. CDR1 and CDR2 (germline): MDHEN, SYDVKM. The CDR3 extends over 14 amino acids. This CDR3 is CASSLLGFNQPQHF. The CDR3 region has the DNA TGTGCCAGCAGTTTATTGGGGTTCAATCAGCCCCAGCATTTT.

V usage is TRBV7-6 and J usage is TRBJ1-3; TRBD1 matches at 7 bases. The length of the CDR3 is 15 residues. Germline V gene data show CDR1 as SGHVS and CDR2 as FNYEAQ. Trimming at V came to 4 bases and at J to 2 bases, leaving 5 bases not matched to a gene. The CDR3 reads CASSSLGTAGNTIYF. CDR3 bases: TGTGCCAGCAGCTCCCTAGGGACAGCTGGAAACACCATATATTTT.

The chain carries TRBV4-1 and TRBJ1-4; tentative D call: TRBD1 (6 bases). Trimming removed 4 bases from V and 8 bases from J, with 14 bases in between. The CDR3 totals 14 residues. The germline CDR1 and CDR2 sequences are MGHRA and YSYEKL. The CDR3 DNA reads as TGCGCCAGCAGCCGAACAGGGTTGGGGGAAAAACTGTTTTTT. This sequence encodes CASSRTGLGEKLFF.

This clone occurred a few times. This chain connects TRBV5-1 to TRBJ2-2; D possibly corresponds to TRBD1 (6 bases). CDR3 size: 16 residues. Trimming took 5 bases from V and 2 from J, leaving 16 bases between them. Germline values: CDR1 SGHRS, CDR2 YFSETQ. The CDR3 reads CASSPPPGHNTGELFF. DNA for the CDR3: TGCGCCAGCAGTCCTCCCCCGGGACACAACACCGGGGAGCTGTTTTTT.

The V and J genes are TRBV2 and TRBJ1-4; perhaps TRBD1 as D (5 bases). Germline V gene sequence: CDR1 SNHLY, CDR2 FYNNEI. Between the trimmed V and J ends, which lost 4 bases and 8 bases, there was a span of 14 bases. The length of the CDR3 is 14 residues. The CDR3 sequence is CASSVGVRAEKLFF. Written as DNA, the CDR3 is TGTGCCAGCAGTGTAGGGGTCCGGGCGGAAAAACTGTTTTTT.

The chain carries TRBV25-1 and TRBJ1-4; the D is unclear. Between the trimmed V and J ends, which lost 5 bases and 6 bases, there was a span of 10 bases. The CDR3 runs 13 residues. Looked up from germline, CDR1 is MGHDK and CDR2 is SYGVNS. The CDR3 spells CASSTSHDEKLFF. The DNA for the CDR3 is TGTGCCAGCAGTACCAGCCACGATGAAAAACTGTTTTTT.

The CDR3 nucleotides read TGCAGTGCCCTGAGCGGAAACACCATATATTTT. This sequence encodes CSALSGNTIYF. The rearrangement joins TRBV20-1 to TRBJ1-3; no clear D. The CDR3 loop spans 11 amino acids. Trimming removed 6 bases at V and 4 bases at J, with 7 bases between. CDR1 and CDR2 from the germline V gene are DFQATT and SNEGSKA (reference sequence).

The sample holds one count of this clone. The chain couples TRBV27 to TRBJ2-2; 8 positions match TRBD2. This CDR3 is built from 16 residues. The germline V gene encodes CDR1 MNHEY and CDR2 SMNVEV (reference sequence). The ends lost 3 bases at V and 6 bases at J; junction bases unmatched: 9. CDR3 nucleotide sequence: TGTGCCAGCAGTTTCCTGCGGGGGGCTCGACCCGGGGAGCTGTTTTTT. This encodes CASSFLRGARPGELFF.

CDR3 residues: CASSRPGGRNPPLHF. The CDR3 DNA follows: TGTGCCAGCAGCCGCCCTGGGGGGAGGAATCCACCCCTCCACTTT. The chain combines TRBV16 with TRBJ1-6, with a weak D call TRBD1 (5 bases). In germline, CDR1 is KGHSY, CDR2 FQNENV. The ends were cut back, 4 bases at V and 11 bases at J, with 18 bases in the middle. This CDR3 region has 15 residues.

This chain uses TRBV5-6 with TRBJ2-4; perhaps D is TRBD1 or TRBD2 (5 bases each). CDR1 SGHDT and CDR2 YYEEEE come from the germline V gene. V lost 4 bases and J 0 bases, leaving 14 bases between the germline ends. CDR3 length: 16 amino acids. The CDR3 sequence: CASSPRDGLAKNIQYF. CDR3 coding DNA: TGTGCCAGCAGCCCCCGGGACGGATTAGCCAAAAACATTCAGTACTTC. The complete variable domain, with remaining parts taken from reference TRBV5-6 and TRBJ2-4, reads DAGVTQSPTHLIKTRGQQVTLRCSPKSGHDTVSWYQQALGQGPQFIFQYYEEEERQRGNFPDRFSGHQFPNYSSELNVNALLLGDSALYLCASSPRDGLAKNIQYFGAGTRLSVL.

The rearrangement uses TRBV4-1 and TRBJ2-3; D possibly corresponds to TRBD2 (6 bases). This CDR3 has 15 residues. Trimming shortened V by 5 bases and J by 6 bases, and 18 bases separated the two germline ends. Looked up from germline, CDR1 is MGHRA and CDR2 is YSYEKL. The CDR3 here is CASSEGNSGGDTQYF. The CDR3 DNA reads TGCGCCAGCAGCGAAGGGAATAGCGGTGGGGATACGCAGTATTTT.

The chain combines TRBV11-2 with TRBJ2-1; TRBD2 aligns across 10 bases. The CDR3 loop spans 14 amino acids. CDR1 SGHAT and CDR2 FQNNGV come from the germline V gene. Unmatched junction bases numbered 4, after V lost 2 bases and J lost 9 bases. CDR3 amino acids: CASSLQRGGGEQFF. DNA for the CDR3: TGTGCCAGCAGCTTACAGCGGGGGGGCGGTGAGCAGTTCTTC. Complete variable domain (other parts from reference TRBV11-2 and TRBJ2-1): EAGVAQSPRYKIIEKRQSVAFWCNPISGHATLYWYQQILGQGPKLLIQFQNNGVVDDSQLPKDRFSAERLKGVDSTLKIQPAKLEDSAVYLCASSLQRGGGEQFFGPGTRLTVL.

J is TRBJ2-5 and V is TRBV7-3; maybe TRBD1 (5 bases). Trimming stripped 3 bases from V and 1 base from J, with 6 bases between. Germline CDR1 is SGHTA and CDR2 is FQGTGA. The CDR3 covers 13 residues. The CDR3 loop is CASSFGAQETQYF. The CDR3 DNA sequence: TGTGCCAGCAGCTTTGGGGCCCAAGAGACCCAGTACTTC.

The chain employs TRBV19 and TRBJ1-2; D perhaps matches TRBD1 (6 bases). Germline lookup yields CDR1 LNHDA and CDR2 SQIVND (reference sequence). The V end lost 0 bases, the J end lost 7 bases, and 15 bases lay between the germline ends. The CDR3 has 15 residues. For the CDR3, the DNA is TGTGCCAGTAGTATAGAGGGGGCAGCCTCCGGTGGCTACACCTTC. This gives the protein CASSIEGAASGGYTF.

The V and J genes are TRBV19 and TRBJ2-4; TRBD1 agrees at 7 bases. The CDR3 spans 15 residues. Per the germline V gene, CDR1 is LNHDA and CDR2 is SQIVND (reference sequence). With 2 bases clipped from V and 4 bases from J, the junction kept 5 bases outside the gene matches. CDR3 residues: CASSISGQLKNIQYF. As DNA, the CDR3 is TGTGCCAGTAGTATATCGGGACAGTTAAAAAACATTCAGTACTTC.

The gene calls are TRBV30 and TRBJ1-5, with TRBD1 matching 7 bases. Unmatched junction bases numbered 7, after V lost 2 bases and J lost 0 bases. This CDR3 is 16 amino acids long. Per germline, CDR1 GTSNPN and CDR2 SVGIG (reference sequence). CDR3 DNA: TGTGCCTGGAGTACAGGGGCGGATTATAGCAATCAGCCCCAGCATTTT. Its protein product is CAWSTGADYSNQPQHF.

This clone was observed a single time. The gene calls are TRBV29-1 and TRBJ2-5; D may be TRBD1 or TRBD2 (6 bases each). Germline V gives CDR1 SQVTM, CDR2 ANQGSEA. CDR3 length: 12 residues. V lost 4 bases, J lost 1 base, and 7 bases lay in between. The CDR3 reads CSVAGAQETQYF. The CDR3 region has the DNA TGCAGCGTTGCGGGGGCCCAAGAGACCCAGTACTTC.

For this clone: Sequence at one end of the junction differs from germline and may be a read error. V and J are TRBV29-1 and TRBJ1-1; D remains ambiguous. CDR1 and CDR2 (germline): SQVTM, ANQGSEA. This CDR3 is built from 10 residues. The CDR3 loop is CSVENIEAFF. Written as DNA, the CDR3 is TGCAGCGTCGAGAACATTGAAGCTTTCTTT.

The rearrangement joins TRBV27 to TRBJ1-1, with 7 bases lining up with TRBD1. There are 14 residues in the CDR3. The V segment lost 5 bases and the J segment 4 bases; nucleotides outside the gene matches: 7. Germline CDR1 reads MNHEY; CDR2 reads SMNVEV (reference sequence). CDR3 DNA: TGTGCCAGCAGTACTAGGGGGCTGGGCACTGAAGCTTTCTTT. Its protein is CASSTRGLGTEAFF.

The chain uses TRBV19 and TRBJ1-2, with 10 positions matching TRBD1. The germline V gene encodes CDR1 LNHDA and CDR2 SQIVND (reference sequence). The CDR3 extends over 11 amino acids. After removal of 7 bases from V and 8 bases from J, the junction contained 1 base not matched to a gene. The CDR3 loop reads CASKTGGGYTF. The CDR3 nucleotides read TGTGCCAGTAAGACAGGGGGCGGCTACACCTTC.

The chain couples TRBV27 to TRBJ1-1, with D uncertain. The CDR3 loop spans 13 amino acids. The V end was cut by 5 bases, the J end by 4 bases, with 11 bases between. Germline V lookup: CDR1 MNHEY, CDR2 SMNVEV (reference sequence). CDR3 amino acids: CASSREGSTEAFF. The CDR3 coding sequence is TGTGCCAGCAGTCGAGAGGGATCCACTGAAGCTTTCTTT.

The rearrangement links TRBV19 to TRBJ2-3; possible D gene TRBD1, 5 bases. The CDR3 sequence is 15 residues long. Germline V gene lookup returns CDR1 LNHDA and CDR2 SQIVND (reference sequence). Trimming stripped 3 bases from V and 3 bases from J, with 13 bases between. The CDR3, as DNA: TGTGCCAGTAGTATTAAGGGGTGGAGTACAGATACGCAGTATTTT. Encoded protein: CASSIKGWSTDTQYF. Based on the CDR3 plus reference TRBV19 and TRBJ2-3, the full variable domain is DGGITQSPKYLFRKEGQNVTLSCEQNLNHDAMYWYRQDPGQGLRLIYYSQIVNDFQKGDIAEGYSVSREKKESFPLTVTSAQKNPTAFYLCASSIKGWSTDTQYFGPGTRLTVL.

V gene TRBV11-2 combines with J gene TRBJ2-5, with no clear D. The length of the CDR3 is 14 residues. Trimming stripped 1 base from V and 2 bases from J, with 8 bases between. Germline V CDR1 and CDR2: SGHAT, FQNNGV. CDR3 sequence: CASSLGWSQETQYF. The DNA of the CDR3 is TGTGCCAGCAGCTTAGGGTGGAGTCAAGAGACCCAGTACTTC.

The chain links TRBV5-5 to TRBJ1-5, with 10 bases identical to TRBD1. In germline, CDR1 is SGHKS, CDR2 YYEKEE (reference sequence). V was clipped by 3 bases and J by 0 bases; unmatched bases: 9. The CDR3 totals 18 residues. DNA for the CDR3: TGTGCCAGCAGCTCCCTCGGGACAGGGGATTATAGCAATCAGCCCCAGCATTTT. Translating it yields CASSSLGTGDYSNQPQHF.

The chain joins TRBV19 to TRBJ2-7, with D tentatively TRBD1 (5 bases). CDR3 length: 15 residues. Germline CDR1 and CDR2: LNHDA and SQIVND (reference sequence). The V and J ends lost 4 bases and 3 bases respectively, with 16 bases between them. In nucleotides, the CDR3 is TGTGCCAGTAGTACGAAAGATGGGGCCGGCTACGAGCAGTACTTC. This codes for CASSTKDGAGYEQYF. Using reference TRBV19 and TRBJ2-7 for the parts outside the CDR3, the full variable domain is DGGITQSPKYLFRKEGQNVTLSCEQNLNHDAMYWYRQDPGQGLRLIYYSQIVNDFQKGDIAEGYSVSREKKESFPLTVTSAQKNPTAFYLCASSTKDGAGYEQYFGPGTRLTVT.

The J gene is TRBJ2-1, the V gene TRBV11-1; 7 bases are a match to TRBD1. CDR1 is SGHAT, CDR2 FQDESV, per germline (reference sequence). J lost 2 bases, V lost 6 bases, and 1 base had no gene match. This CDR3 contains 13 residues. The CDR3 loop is CASSQGAYNEQFF. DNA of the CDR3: TGTGCCAGCAGTCAGGGGGCCTACAATGAGCAGTTCTTC.

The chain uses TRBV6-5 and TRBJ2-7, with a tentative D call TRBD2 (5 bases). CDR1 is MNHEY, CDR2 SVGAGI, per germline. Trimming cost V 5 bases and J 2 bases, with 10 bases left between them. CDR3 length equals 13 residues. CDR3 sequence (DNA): TGTGCCAGCAGTCATAGGACTCCCTACGAGCAGTACTTC. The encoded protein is CASSHRTPYEQYF.

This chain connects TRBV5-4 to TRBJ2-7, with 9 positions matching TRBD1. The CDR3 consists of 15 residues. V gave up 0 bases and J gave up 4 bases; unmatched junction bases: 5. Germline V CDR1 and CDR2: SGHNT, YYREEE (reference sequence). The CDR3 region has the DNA TGTGCCAGCAGCTTGGTGGGACAGGGTGTATACGAGCAGTACTTC. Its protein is CASSLVGQGVYEQYF.